This T cell receptor beta chain was identified in a study of Graves' ophthalmopathy and Graves' hyperthyroidism. The CDR3 loop spans 14 amino acids. Trimming removed 4 bases from V and 0 bases from J, with 8 bases in between. Germline CDR1 reads SGDLS; CDR2 reads YYNGEE. Only a few counts were recorded for this clonotype. For repertoire sequencing, the TCR beta CDR3 regions were amplified from RNA transcripts. First-round RT-PCR with HTBI primers preceded a second-round multiplex PCR. Each CDR3 protein is one row after TCRdb ran MiXCR on the multiplex PCR reads. This sample has 740,000 or so distinct CDR3 sequences, with roughly 40% found just once.

The receptor was derived from an adult man with Graves' ophthalmopathy. This chain connects TRBV9 to TRBJ1-3; no definite D call. Sequencing input: peripheral blood. The CDR3 DNA reads TGTGCCAGCAGCTACTCATTCTCTGGAAACACCATATATTTT. Translation gives CASSYSFSGNTIYF.